Listed below are T cell receptor beta chains from one sample, sequenced in a study of shared T cell receptors in the human thymus. TCRdb keeps only in-frame clones here, not all; method: immunoSEQ multiplex PCR. The sample holds 550,000 to 800,000 clones, approximately 83% seen once. The same specimen was also included in a second study, on human thymus T cells.

The specimen was thymocytes. The receptors here all came from a girl under three years old with a congenital heart defect. The CDR3 runs from the conserved cysteine through the conserved F or W. A D gene is named only where the DNA matches it firmly. Clone size is stated in some rows and not others, as once, few, many or a class when expanded.

clone_size j_call v_call d_call cdr3_nt cdr3_aa
NA TRBJ1-4 TRBV2 NA TGTGCCAGCAGGGCCCCAGGGCCAACTAATGAAAAACTGTTTTTT CASRAPGPTNEKLFF
once TRBJ1-3 TRBV5-8 TRBD1 TGTGCCAGCAGCGGGGACAGGGTCAGTGACGGCGGAAACACCATATATTTT CASSGDRVSDGGNTIYF
NA TRBJ1-2 TRBV6-5 NA TGTGCCAGCAGTTACTCGAGGCACTATGGCTACACCTTC CASSYSRHYGYTF
NA TRBJ1-1 TRBV9 TRBD1 TGTGCCAGCAGCCCCCGGGACAGGCGCCAGGTGAACACTGAAGCTTTCTTT CASSPRDRRQVNTEAFF
NA TRBJ2-5 TRBV4-1 TRBD1 TGCGCCAGCAGCCGAGGAATGGGACAGGGTGTAGAGACCCAGTACTTC CASSRGMGQGVETQYF
NA TRBJ2-3 TRBV7-9 TRBD2 TGTGCCAGCAGCCCCCCGGGACTAGCGACAGATACGCAGTATTTT CASSPPGLATDTQYF
NA TRBJ2-1 TRBV7-6 TRBD2 TGTGCCAGCAGCCGCGGGGGAGGGGCTGACTACAATGAGCAGTTCTTC CASSRGGGADYNEQFF
NA TRBJ2-3 TRBV7-2 TRBD2 TGTGCCAGCAGCTTAGGGGCGGGGGGCGGCACAGATACGCAGTATTTT CASSLGAGGGTDTQYF
once TRBJ1-2 TRBV7-9 NA TGTGCCAGCAGCTTAAAAGCCGGACAGCCCCGGGCCAACTATGGCTACACCTTC CASSLKAGQPRANYGYTF
once TRBJ2-3 TRBV5-6 TRBD2 TGTGCCAGCAGCTTGACCCGACTAGCGGGGGGGCCGGAGCTAGATACGCAGTATTTT CASSLTRLAGGPELDTQYF
NA TRBJ1-6 TRBV19 TRBD1 TGTGCCAGTAGTATAAAGGACAGGGGGCCAAATAATTCACCCCTCCACTTT CASSIKDRGPNNSPLHF
once TRBJ2-7 TRBV13 TRBD2 TGTGCCAGCAGCACTAACGAAAGGACTAGCGGGGGGGCTGAGAGGTACGAGCAGTACTTC CASSTNERTSGGAERYEQYF
NA TRBJ2-5 TRBV9 TRBD2 TGTGCCAGCAGCCCCCGACTAGCGGGGGGGTCTGAGACCCAGTACTTC CASSPRLAGGSETQYF
NA TRBJ1-1 TRBV5-6 NA TGTGCCAGCAGCCTGGGTGGCCAGGGCCCCACTGAAGCTTTCTTT CASSLGGQGPTEAFF
few TRBJ1-2 TRBV6-1 NA TGTGCCAGCACCCCGGCCCACGGGGAGTTCTATGGCTACACCTTC CASTPAHGEFYGYTF
NA TRBJ1-6 TRBV7-2 NA TGTGCCAGCAGCCACACGGCCGCCTCGGGGAGTTCACCCCTCCACTTT CASSHTAASGSSPLHF
NA TRBJ2-1 TRBV27 TRBD2 TGTGCCAGCAGTTTGGGGACTATTTTATCCCAGGGAATAAATGACTCCTACAATGAGCAGTTCTTC CASSLGTILSQGINDSYNEQFF
NA TRBJ1-6 TRBV6-5 TRBD1 TGTGCCAGCAGTTATCTGGGACAGTATAATTCACCCCTCCACTTT CASSYLGQYNSPLHF
NA TRBJ1-4 TRBV10-3 NA TGTGCCATCAGTGAGTCCTTATTTGAAAAACTGTTTTTT CAISESLFEKLFF
NA TRBJ2-2 TRBV19 TRBD2 TGTGCCGTCGACGCGGACGGGCCAGCGGGGGGGCCCAACACCGGGGAGCTGTTTTTT CAVDADGPAGGPNTGELFF
NA TRBJ2-6 TRBV27 TRBD1 TGTGCCAGCAGTCACGGACAGGGGTACTCTGGGGCCAACGTCCTGACTTTC CASSHGQGYSGANVLTF
NA TRBJ2-1 TRBV5-1 TRBD2 TGCGCCAGCAGCTTGGTCCCTTCTGCGGGGGGGAACTCTAGGGATGAGCAGTTCTTC CASSLVPSAGGNSRDEQFF
NA TRBJ1-2 TRBV4-1 TRBD1 TGCGCCAGCAGCCAAGATCAGGGGACAGAAGATAGAACTAATGGCTACACCTTC CASSQDQGTEDRTNGYTF
NA TRBJ2-7 TRBV25-1 TRBD1 TGTGCCAGCAGTGGCCGGGACAGGGTTCCCTACGAGCAGTACTTC CASSGRDRVPYEQYF
NA TRBJ1-5 TRBV29-1 NA TGCAGCGCCGTTACAGGGACCCCTAATCAGCCCCAGCATTTT CSAVTGTPNQPQHF
NA TRBJ1-1 TRBV4-1 TRBD1 TGCGCCAGCAGCCAAGGCCCAAGGATCGGACAGGTGAACACTGAAGCTTTCTTT CASSQGPRIGQVNTEAFF
NA TRBJ1-5 TRBV4-1 NA TGCGCCAGCAGCCAAGATTTGGTGCCCAGGAATCAGCCCCAGCATTTT CASSQDLVPRNQPQHF
NA TRBJ2-7 TRBV5-4 NA TGTGCCAGCAGCCCGAAAATGAACGATACAGATCCATACTCCTACGAGCAGTACTTC CASSPKMNDTDPYSYEQYF
NA TRBJ1-1 TRBV28 NA TGTGCCAGCAAAGGCCGCAGGGACTGGGCTTTCTTT CASKGRRDWAFF
NA TRBJ1-2 TRBV7-9 NA TGTGCCAGCAGCTTAGAGGGGTTACCCACTAACTATGGCTACACCTTC CASSLEGLPTNYGYTF
NA TRBJ2-7 TRBV11-2 NA TGTGCCAGCGGCGGACAGCCCTACGAGCAGTACTTC CASGGQPYEQYF
few TRBJ1-2 TRBV18 NA TGTGCCAGCTCACCAATCCCTCGGCAGGCCCCTAACTATGGCTACACCTTC CASSPIPRQAPNYGYTF
NA TRBJ2-7 TRBV19 TRBD2 TGTGCCAGTAGTATAGACCCGCTCTCTAGCGGGGGCTACGAGCAGTACTTC CASSIDPLSSGGYEQYF
NA TRBJ1-1 TRBV4-3 TRBD1 TGCGCCAGCAGCCAAGATCGGGACCCAAGGGGGCCTGGGAACACTGAAGCTTTCTTT CASSQDRDPRGPGNTEAFF
NA TRBJ1-6 TRBV28 TRBD1 TGTGCCAGCAGACTCGACAGGGAACAAAATTCCCCCCTCCACTTT CASRLDREQNSPLHF
once TRBJ2-7 TRBV11-2 TRBD2 TGTGCCAGCAGACCGGGACTAGCCTTCGACGAGCAGTACTTC CASRPGLAFDEQYF
NA TRBJ2-7 TRBV28 NA TGTGCCAGCAGCCCCACAGGGACCTCCTACGAGCAGTACTTC CASSPTGTSYEQYF
NA TRBJ1-2 TRBV5-6 NA TGTGCCAGCAGCTTCCACCCGGGGGAGGGCTCCTATGGCTACACCTTC CASSFHPGEGSYGYTF
NA TRBJ1-2 TRBV20-1 NA TGCAGTGCCGAGAGGAATAGGGGCTACACCTTC CSAERNRGYTF
NA TRBJ1-3 TRBV4-1 TRBD1 TGCGCCAGCAGCCAATTTAGCGGGACAGCCTTATCCCTTGGAAACACCATATATTTT CASSQFSGTALSLGNTIYF
NA TRBJ1-4 TRBV19 TRBD1 TGTGCCAGTAGTATAGGCGAGACAGGGATAGGACCAACTAATGAAAAACTGTTTTTT CASSIGETGIGPTNEKLFF
NA TRBJ1-2 TRBV28 NA TGTGCCAGCAGCATGCCTACAGGGACGTATGGCTACACCTTC CASSMPTGTYGYTF
NA TRBJ2-7 TRBV6-5 TRBD1 TGTGCCAGCTCCAGGACAGGGCGGAACGAGCAGTACTTC CASSRTGRNEQYF
NA TRBJ1-1 TRBV14 TRBD1 TGTGCCAGCAGCCAAAAAAGGGACAGGGGGCAGCGGGTTGAAGCTTTCTTT CASSQKRDRGQRVEAFF
once TRBJ2-5 TRBV10-1 TRBD1 TGCGCCAGCAGTGGTGACAGGGGAGAGACCCAGTACTTC CASSGDRGETQYF
few TRBJ2-1 TRBV25-1 TRBD2 TGTGCCAGCAGTTTAATGGGGCCTAGCGGGGACAATGAGCAGTTCTTC CASSLMGPSGDNEQFF